Described below is a single T cell receptor beta chain sequence and its context. This clone turned up a few times. The target of this receptor is not known. Per-nucleotide qualities are absent, and no much larger clonotype sits a single base away. This sample is drawn from a study of T cell responses to AZD1222 COVID-19 vaccine (dated by TCRdb to about 2021). For the study in its entirety: Because spike-specific TCR depth and breadth did not differ between the two schedules, AZD1222 recipients who got a second dose at roughly 4 weeks were pooled with those who got a second dose at roughly 12 weeks. A total of 240 or so trial participants underwent TCR sequencing, of whom some 200 had received two doses of AZD1222 and about 25 had received two doses of the MenACWY control vaccine. Trial participants were enrolled into age subgroups of 18-55, 56-69 and 70-plus years, which contained about 150, 28 and 57 TCR-sequenced participants, respectively.

What the study reported, not specific to this receptor: In the small 56-69-year group, the increase in depth fell short of significance, most likely because of low power. CD4 TCRs associated with the vaccine covered the entire spike protein, and the dominant responses were in regions 160-218 and 743-854. Because no day 14 peak-response samples were available, repertoires were characterized only after the peak T cell response. Reportedly, almost half of the unique spike-specific TCRs recognized epitopes lying outside the regions that are mutated in the B.1.351 and B.1.1.7 variants. Conclusions about previously exposed vaccinees are limited, since just a handful of AZD1222 recipients were seropositive for SARS-CoV-2 at baseline. Participants were mostly white British, with more females than males. The authors suggested clonal diversity may have been underestimated. Spike-specific TCR breadth and depth rose significantly after two AZD1222 doses compared with day 0 and with MenACWY recipients.

The time point label here, explained by the study, means: baseline before first vaccination. Vaccinee samples came from UK trials COV001 and COV002, including a single-blind randomized controlled phase 2/3 trial of AZD1222 (ChAdOx1 nCoV-19) in healthy adults. Trial participant PBMC samples were collected at day 0 and day 28 after the second dose for TCRbeta chain sequencing. The CDR3 goes from the cysteine to the phenylalanine over 16 residues. CDR3 DNA only is kept here, 48 bases in frame from base 1. Ends trimmed: V by 4 bases, J by 9 bases; bases unmatched to a gene: 14. Taken from the germline V gene (reference sequence), the CDR1 and CDR2 loops are LGHDT and YNNKEL. The CDR3 regions of human TCRbeta chains were subjected to immunosequencing. Turning to the authors' computational methods: Repertoire TCRs were matched against a reference library of SARS-CoV-2-specific TCRs generated with the MIRA antigen-specificity platform. Breadth meant the fraction of unique TCRs that were SARS-CoV-2-associated, whereas depth meant the fraction of total T cells that were SARS-CoV-2-associated. Using the MIRA data, each spike-specific TCR was assigned both to the spike region to which the TCR was reactive and to a CD4 or CD8 class. Log10-transformed breadth and depth values were compared by one-way ANOVA with Sidak's multiple comparisons tests. The clones in this table, taken by TCRdb from immuneACCESS, are in-frame only. Not every clone is retained; where verified, under half of the shortfall comes from an unresolved V gene, and the cause of the rest is unknown. The DNA was the basis for D and trimming; V, J and clone size are from that table. This sample has more than 130,000 clones in its table, and 75% to 95% of those were observed once. The top ten constitute about 3% of the sample.

The chain is encoded by TRBV3-1 (or the pseudogene TRBV3-2) joined to TRBJ2-1, and 8 bases in between align with TRBD1. The clonotype was recovered from an adult in good health. Specimen: peripheral blood, collected on day 0 of AZD1222 vaccination. In nucleotides, the sequence is TGTGCCAGCAGCCCCGCAGGGGGCGTAAAGGGCGGTGAGCAGTTCTTC. This sequence encodes CASSPAGGVKGGEQFF.